The 13 T cell receptor beta chains presented below share a single source sample, sequenced in a study of OX40 agonist ivuxolimab in advanced cancers. Generated by immunoSEQ multiplex PCR, the TCRdb table keeps only in-frame clones and is missing some. Seen here are approximately 70,000 clones, roughly 80% observed once, and the top ten hold about 0.42%. The sequencing used CD4+ or CD8+ T cells sorted from blood, collected in a trial of the OX40 agonist ivuxolimab. The receptors originated from an adult with an advanced solid tumor such as melanoma, head and neck, liver or kidney cancer.

This clone has a handful of counts. The J gene is TRBJ2-2, the V gene TRBV7-8, with D unclear. CDR3 length: 14 amino acids. The germline CDR1 and CDR2 sequences are SGHVS and FQNEAQ. V dropped 4 bases and J dropped 6 bases, with 12 bases sitting between them. The DNA for the CDR3 is TGTGCCAGCAGCTATCGGTCGATGGCCGGGGAGCTGTTTTTT. It specifies CASSYRSMAGELFF.

This clone turned up a few times. CDR3 amino acids: CASSFMGDPNEKLFF. The CDR3 DNA is TGCGCCAGCAGCTTTATGGGGGACCCTAATGAAAAACTGTTTTTT. This chain links TRBV5-1 with TRBJ1-4; D perhaps matches TRBD1 (5 bases). This CDR3 has 15 residues. V shed 2 bases and J shed 3 bases, with 11 bases lying between them. From germline, CDR1 is SGHRS and CDR2 YFSETQ.

The CDR3 DNA reads as TGTGCCAGCTCACCCCCCGGGGGCGCCTATGGCTACACCTTC. Translating it yields CASSPPGGAYGYTF. The chain recombines TRBV18 with TRBJ1-2; TRBD1 might be the D (6 bases). The CDR3 is 14 residues long. The germline V gene encodes CDR1 KGHSH and CDR2 LQKENI. Trimming removed 3 bases at V and 4 bases at J, with 12 bases between.

The chain uses TRBV2 and TRBJ1-1; D is possibly TRBD1 (5 bases). The CDR3 totals 15 residues. Looked up from germline, CDR1 is SNHLY and CDR2 is FYNNEI. V lost 4 bases and J 1 base, leaving 13 bases between the germline ends. CDR3 in amino acids: CASSGTRTSNTEAFF. CDR3 DNA: TGTGCCAGCAGTGGAACTCGGACATCGAACACTGAAGCTTTCTTT. The full variable domain, rest sourced from reference TRBV2 and TRBJ1-1, is EPEVTQTPSHQVTQMGQEVILRCVPISNHLYFYWYRQILGQKVEFLVSFYNNEISEKSEIFDDQFSVERPDGSNFTLKIRSTKLEDSAMYFCASSGTRTSNTEAFFGQGTRLTVV.

The J gene is TRBJ2-1, the V gene TRBV9; a weak D match, TRBD2 (6 bases). The CDR3 length is 16 residues. V shed 3 bases and J shed 2 bases, with 15 bases lying between them. Germline V gene sequence: CDR1 SGDLS, CDR2 YYNGEE. CDR3 protein: CASSAPGAVAYNEQFF. CDR3 nucleotides: TGTGCCAGCAGCGCCCCGGGAGCCGTAGCCTACAATGAGCAGTTCTTC.

The J gene is TRBJ1-5, the V gene TRBV2; 7 bases align to TRBD1. Germline V gene sequence: CDR1 SNHLY, CDR2 FYNNEI. This CDR3 is 13 amino acids long. V shed 7 bases and J 4 bases; nucleotides not matched to a gene: 4. The CDR3 bases are TGTGCCAGCATAAGGGACAGAAATCAGCCCCAGCATTTT. Translation gives CASIRDRNQPQHF.

J is TRBJ1-1 and V is TRBV27; no reliable D call. Germline CDR1 is MNHEY and CDR2 is SMNVEV (reference sequence). The CDR3 covers 13 residues. V was shortened by 2 bases and J by 2 bases, with 6 bases between the two germline ends. CDR3 amino acids: CASSLKGNTEAFF. CDR3 nucleotides: TGTGCCAGCAGTTTAAAGGGAAACACTGAAGCTTTCTTT.

The chain is built from TRBV5-6 and TRBJ1-2, with 11 nucleotides matching TRBD1. Germline V CDR1 and CDR2: SGHDT, YYEEEE. The V gene end was trimmed by 1 base and the J gene end by 4 bases; junction bases not matched to a gene: 6. This CDR3 has 16 amino acids. CDR3 nucleotide sequence: TGTGCCAGCAGCTTGTGGGACAGGGGGATAATCTATGGCTACACCTTC. The encoded protein is CASSLWDRGIIYGYTF.

The V and J genes are TRBV28 and TRBJ2-7, with 13 bases matching TRBD2. The germline V gene encodes CDR1 MDHEN and CDR2 SYDVKM. This CDR3 is built from 15 residues. V trimming: 4 bases; J trimming: 4 bases; junction bases outside the gene matches: 4. The CDR3 loop is CASSSPGLAGYEQYV. The DNA of the CDR3 is TGTGCCAGCAGTTCACCGGGACTAGCGGGGTACGAGCAGTACGTC.

CDR3 bases: TGTGCCAGCAGCTTACCCGGGACAGACAATGAGCAGTTCTTC. This sequence encodes CASSLPGTDNEQFF. The V call is TRBV5-4, the J call TRBJ2-1; 7 bases fit TRBD1. Germline trimming cut 2 bases from V and 5 bases from J; bases unmatched to any gene: 4. CDR3 length: 14 amino acids. Germline V gene sequence: CDR1 SGHNT, CDR2 YYREEE (reference sequence).

This clone has just a few counts. The gene calls are TRBV6-5 and TRBJ1-1; D perhaps matches TRBD1 (6 bases). The CDR3 length is 14 residues. The germline V gene encodes CDR1 MNHEY and CDR2 SVGAGI. The V gene lost 7 bases and the J gene lost 5 bases, with 17 bases spanning the gap. DNA for the CDR3: TGTGCCAGCACCACACTAAACAGGGATACTGAAGCTTTCTTT. Protein product: CASTTLNRDTEAFF.

This clone was seen only a few times. The chain combines TRBV10-3 with TRBJ2-7; D is unresolved. The CDR3 totals 14 residues. Trimming left V 0 bases short and J 3 bases short, with 9 bases between. Germline V lookup: CDR1 ENHRY, CDR2 SYGVKD. The CDR3 DNA reads TGTGCCATCAGTGAGTCGGGCATGAGCTACGAGCAGTACTTC. It is translated as CAISESGMSYEQYF.

The chain uses TRBV2 and TRBJ2-7; D is unresolved. The CDR3 spans 13 residues. The germline V gene has CDR1 SNHLY and CDR2 FYNNEI. With 7 bases removed from V and 3 bases from J, the gap between germline ends came to 13 bases. The DNA for the CDR3 is TGTGCCAGCACCCCAGTCGGCGACTACGAGCAGTACTTC. Translated, it gives CASTPVGDYEQYF.